These T cell receptor beta chains were read from a single sample in a study of blood T cell repertoires in COVID-19. The repertoire was sequenced with immunoSEQ multiplex PCR; TCRdb's copy has only in-frame clones and lacks some. The profile shows some 140,000 clones, approximately 86% of them singletons. Sequenced: peripheral blood. Source of these receptors: a woman aged 45-65 years who had recovered from COVID-19. Each CDR3 is given without its conserved first and last residue.

v_gene	len	j_gene	CDR3aa
TRBV4-1	15	TRBJ2-7	ASSPKYGGTGVIEQY
TRBV5-6	13	TRBJ2-7	ASSRAGTGGNEQY
TRBV19	14	TRBJ2-1	ASSISAGGYYNEQF
TRBV10-3	14	TRBJ1-1	AISEPPGTGSTEAF
TRBV6-1	12	TRBJ1-5	ASSERGSRQSQH
TRBV29-1	12	TRBJ2-3	SVSVLPLADTQY
TRBV21-1	14	TRBJ2-7	ASSKARKAGTYEQY
TRBV12-3/TRBV12-4	11	TRBJ1-5	ASSLVGGQPQH
TRBV5-1	12	TRBJ2-7	ASSSWTGGEEQY
TRBV27	13	TRBJ1-3	ASSLQGAPGNTIY
TRBV11-2	11	TRBJ1-1	ASSRTVNTEAF
TRBV4-1	16	TRBJ2-6	ASSQPRDSARGANVLT
TRBV6-5	12	TRBJ2-7	ASSGGRRGYEQY
TRBV4-3	10	TRBJ1-4	ASSQVRGKLF
TRBV7-9	13	TRBJ1-3	ASSSRGGFGNTIY
TRBV3-1/TRBV3-2	14	TRBJ2-1	ASSQDPGLVTPEQF
TRBV7-8	12	TRBJ2-7	ASSLATGDYEQY
TRBV4-2	13	TRBJ2-7	ASSQDRLAGTEQY
TRBV11-2	15	TRBJ2-5	ASSPRLRGGTGETQY
TRBV6-5	11	TRBJ1-1	ASRWTGSGEAF
TRBV6-5	13	TRBJ1-4	ASSYLTARGEKLF
TRBV2	12	TRBJ1-4	ASSVLPPYEKLF
TRBV1	13	TRBJ2-3	TSSPSGGAPDTQY
TRBV6-2/TRBV6-3	13	TRBJ1-2	ASSYSTGTVYGYT
TRBV6-5	11	TRBJ2-7	ASSYANRDEQY
TRBV14	14	TRBJ1-1	ASSHREGRGLTEAF
TRBV6-5	12	TRBJ1-2	ASSSEGAGVFYT
TRBV3-1/TRBV3-2	11	TRBJ2-4	ASSQGRTNIQY
TRBV3-1/TRBV3-2	12	TRBJ1-2	ASTLGKGGGGYT
TRBV6-6	12	TRBJ2-3	ASSRDLITDTQY
TRBV27	16	TRBJ1-2	ASSLTGAKGFRDYGYT
TRBV18	15	TRBJ1-5	ASSPFRGGGSNQPQH
TRBV6-2/TRBV6-3	13	TRBJ1-1	ASSSGQGADTEAF
TRBV5-1	13	TRBJ1-1	ASSLADRGNTEAF
TRBV6-1	11	TRBJ2-7	ASNLFRAYEQY
TRBV4-1	11	TRBJ2-1	ASSQEVAGGQF
TRBV10-3	11	TRBJ1-1	AIRGQGALEAF
TRBV5-1	11	TRBJ1-1	ASSLDRGTEAF
TRBV2	17	TRBJ2-7	ASNHRGVLQRTGDYEQY
TRBV9	13	TRBJ1-2	ASSAPLGRVSGYT
TRBV5-4	12	TRBJ1-2	ASSSLYSSYGYT
TRBV19	13	TRBJ2-1	ASSISLAEYNEQF
TRBV18	14	TRBJ2-3	ASSPIDSAVTDTQY
TRBV11-2	14	TRBJ2-3	ASRTSRGASTDTQY
TRBV12-3/TRBV12-4	11	TRBJ2-1	ASNGGQPNEQF
TRBV29-1	11	TRBJ2-7	SATGQSFYEQY